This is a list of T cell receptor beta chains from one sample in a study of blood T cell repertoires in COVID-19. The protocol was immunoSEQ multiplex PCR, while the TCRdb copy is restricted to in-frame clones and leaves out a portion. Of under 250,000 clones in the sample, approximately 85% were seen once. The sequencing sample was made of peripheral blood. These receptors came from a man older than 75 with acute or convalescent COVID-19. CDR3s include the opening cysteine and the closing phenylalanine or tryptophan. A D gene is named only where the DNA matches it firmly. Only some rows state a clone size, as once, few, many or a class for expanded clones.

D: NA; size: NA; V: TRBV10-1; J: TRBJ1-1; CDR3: CASSGSFGTEAFF; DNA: TGCGCCAGCAGTGGTAGCTTCGGAACTGAAGCTTTCTTT
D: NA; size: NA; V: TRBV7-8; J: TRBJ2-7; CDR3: CASSPGFDEQYF; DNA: TGTGCCAGCAGCCCGGGTTTCGACGAGCAGTACTTC
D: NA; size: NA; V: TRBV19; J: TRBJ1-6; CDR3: CASSISPGSPLHF; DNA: TGTGCCAGTAGTATTTCACCGGGTTCACCCCTCCACTTT
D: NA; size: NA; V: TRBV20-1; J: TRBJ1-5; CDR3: CSASRGNGNQPQHF; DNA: TGCAGTGCTAGTCGGGGTAATGGCAATCAGCCCCAGCATTTT
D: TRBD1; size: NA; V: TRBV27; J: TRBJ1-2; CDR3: CASSLGTALGGYTF; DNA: TGTGCCAGCAGTTTAGGGACAGCGCTGGGGGGCTACACCTTC
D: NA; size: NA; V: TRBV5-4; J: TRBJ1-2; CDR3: CASSLEAYGYTF; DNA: TGTGCCAGCAGCTTAGAAGCGTATGGCTACACCTTC
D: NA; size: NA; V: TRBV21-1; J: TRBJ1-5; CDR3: CASSTPVMSYSNQPQHF; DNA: TGTGCCAGCAGCACGCCGGTGATGTCTTATAGCAATCAGCCCCAGCATTTT
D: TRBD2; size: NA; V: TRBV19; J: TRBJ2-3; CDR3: CASSILVAGDSDTQYF; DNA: TGTGCCAGTAGTATATTGGTAGCGGGAGACTCAGATACGCAGTATTTT
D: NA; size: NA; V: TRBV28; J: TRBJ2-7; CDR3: CASSSPGGPKQYF; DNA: TGTGCCAGCAGTTCCCCAGGGGGGCCTAAGCAGTACTTC
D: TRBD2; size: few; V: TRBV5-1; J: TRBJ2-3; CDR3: CASSSGLAQTDTQYF; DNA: TGCGCCAGCAGCTCCGGACTAGCCCAAACAGATACGCAGTATTTT
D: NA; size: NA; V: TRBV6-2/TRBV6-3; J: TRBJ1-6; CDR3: CASSSPVSSYNSPLHF; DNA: TGTGCCAGCAGTTCTCCGGTTAGCTCCTATAATTCACCCCTCCACTTT
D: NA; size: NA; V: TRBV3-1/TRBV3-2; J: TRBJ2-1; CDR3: CASSPRSSGIRYNEQFF; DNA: TGTGCCAGCAGCCCCCGATCATCAGGGATTAGGTACAATGAGCAGTTCTTC
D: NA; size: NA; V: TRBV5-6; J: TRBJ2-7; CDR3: CASSLGRSSAYEQYF; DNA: TGTGCCAGCAGCTTGGGGCGGTCTAGCGCCTACGAGCAGTACTTC
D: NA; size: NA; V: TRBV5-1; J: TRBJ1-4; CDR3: CASSAGSGLDEKLFF; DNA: TGCGCCAGCAGCGCCGGTTCAGGGTTGGACGAAAAACTGTTTTTT
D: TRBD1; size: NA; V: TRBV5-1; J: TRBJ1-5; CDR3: CASSLLGDSQPQHF; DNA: TGCGCCAGCAGCCTGCTCGGGGACAGCCAGCCCCAGCATTTT
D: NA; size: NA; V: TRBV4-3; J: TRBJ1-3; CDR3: CASSPSTGATGNTIYF; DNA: TGCGCCAGCAGCCCTAGTACAGGAGCTACTGGAAACACCATATATTTT
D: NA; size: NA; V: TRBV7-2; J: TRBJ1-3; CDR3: CASSLMGARTGNTIYF; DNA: TGTGCCAGCAGCTTAATGGGGGCGCGCACTGGAAACACCATATATTTT
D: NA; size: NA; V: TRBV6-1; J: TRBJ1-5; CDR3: CASSEAEGLRQPQHF; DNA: TGTGCCAGCAGTGAAGCCGAGGGATTGCGCCAGCCCCAGCATTTT
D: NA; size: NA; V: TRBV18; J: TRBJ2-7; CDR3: CASSPQGSYEQYF; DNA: TGTGCCAGCTCACCACAGGGGTCCTACGAGCAGTACTTC
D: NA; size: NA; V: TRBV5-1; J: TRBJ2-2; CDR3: CASSRTGIAGELFF; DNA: TGCGCCAGCAGCCGTACAGGGATCGCCGGGGAGCTGTTTTTT